This T cell receptor beta chain was observed in a study of blood T cell repertoires in COVID-19. About the research overall: From the United States, Italy and Spain came samples of acute and convalescent COVID-19. In each case, the material was cDNA or gDNA derived from T cells, B-cell-depleted T cells, or PBMCs.

Per the original methods: Estimated nucleated cell counts came from reference gene primer amplification. The assay was immunoSEQ multiplex PCR, and TCRdb's table has in-frame clones only and misses some. D and trimming were read from the DNA, whereas the V and J calls and clone size are those reported in that table. Of roughly 250,000 clones in the sample, 88% were seen once. The CDR3 totals 14 residues. The V gene lost 5 bases and the J gene lost 6 bases, with 16 bases spanning the gap. The germline gives CDR1 SGHVS, CDR2 FQNEAQ. J is TRBJ1-2 and V is TRBV7-8; possibly TRBD1 for D (6 bases). The clonotype was recovered from a woman between 40 and 55 years old who had recovered from COVID-19. Sequenced input: peripheral blood. The CDR3 sequence is CASSLLGGGHGYTF. In DNA form, the CDR3 reads TGTGCCAGCAGCCTCCTGGGGGGGGGCCATGGCTACACCTTC.